The entry below gives a single TCR beta chain sequence along with its context. This sample stems from a study of T cell changes during pregnancy in multiple sclerosis. Measured with immunoSEQ multiplex PCR; TCRdb has only the in-frame clones, and not every one. This table has fewer than 25,000 clones, roughly 90% appearing once. The CDR3 totals 16 residues. Germline-derived CDR1 and CDR2 are MDHEN and SYDVKM. The V gene end was trimmed by 4 bases and the J gene end by 6 bases; junction bases not matched to a gene: 9. V is TRBV28 and J is TRBJ2-2; 9 positions agree with TRBD2. This receptor was identified in a female donor in good health, enrolled as a control in a pregnancy study. The specimen was CD8+ T cells from peripheral blood mononuclear cells, collected in the third trimester of pregnancy. CDR3 coding DNA: TGTGCCAGCAGTTACTCAATAGGACTAGCGTCCGGGGAGCTGTTTTTT. Amino acids: CASSYSIGLASGELFF.